Presented here are 5 T cell receptor beta chains from one specimen sequenced in a study of blood T cell repertoires in COVID-19. Sequencing was performed with immunoSEQ multiplex PCR; in TCRdb, only in-frame clones are kept and a portion is missing. The sample holds 210,000 or so clones, roughly 85% seen once. Material: peripheral blood. The receptors stem from a woman aged 18-29 years who had recovered from COVID-19.

The V call is TRBV27, the J call TRBJ2-7, with TRBD2 as a possible D gene (5 bases). Germline V gene lookup returns CDR1 MNHEY and CDR2 SMNVEV (reference sequence). V was trimmed by 4 bases and J by 1 base, leaving 20 bases between them. This CDR3 region has 17 residues. Here the CDR3 DNA reads TGTGCCAGCAGTTCGCTGGGCGTGAGGGTCGGGTCCTACGAGCAGTACTTC. Its translation is CASSSLGVRVGSYEQYF.

The chain couples TRBV7-2 to TRBJ1-2, with TRBD1 matching over 8 bases. CDR3 size: 16 residues. Per germline, CDR1 SGHTA and CDR2 FQGNSA. V shed 1 base, J shed 4 bases, and the junction held 8 bases outside the gene matches. CDR3 DNA sequence: TGTGCCAGCAGCTTAGTGACTGGGACAGGAACCTATGGCTACACCTTC. Protein product: CASSLVTGTGTYGYTF.

The chain combines TRBV24-1 with TRBJ1-2, with TRBD1 matching 10 bases. The CDR3 runs to 15 residues. Trimming cost V 3 bases and J 6 bases; bases outside gene matches: 6. Germline-derived CDR1 and CDR2 are KGHDR and SFDVKD. CDR3 sequence (DNA): TGTGCCACCAGTGATCCCGACAGGGGGCTGGATGGCTACACCTTC. This gives the protein CATSDPDRGLDGYTF.

The table lists this clone with many counts. V is TRBV6-4 and J is TRBJ2-3, with a tentative D call TRBD2 (7 bases). Germline V gene data show CDR1 as MRHNA and CDR2 as SNTAGT. CDR3 size: 16 residues. The ends were cut back, 6 bases at V and 4 bases at J, with 20 bases in the middle. In DNA, the CDR3 is TGTGCCAGCAGCGATCACCTGGGCGGGGGCGCAGATACGCAGTATTTT. Translating it yields CASSDHLGGGADTQYF.

The V gene is TRBV10-1, the J gene TRBJ1-3; perhaps TRBD1 as D (5 bases). V lost 6 bases and J lost 2, with 14 bases in between. Germline CDR1 and CDR2: WNHNN and SYGVQD (reference sequence). CDR3 length: 15 residues. CDR3: CASSLWRGAGNTIYF. The CDR3 DNA reads as TGCGCCAGCAGCCTATGGAGGGGAGCTGGAAACACCATATATTTT.